The clone carrying this T cell receptor beta chain appeared many times. The data belong to a study of low-dose radiotherapy and immunotherapy resistance in tumors. Study-wide background: With cycle 1 day 1 as the start, patients took oral aspirin 300 mg daily for four cycles.

As to time point: before trial treatment. Those who qualified had advanced solid tumors (lacking tumor-infiltrating lymphocytes). Gene-specific TRAV and TRBV primers were used for first-strand cDNA, covering alpha and beta chains. It was with a constant-region primer and a V-primer adapter that TCRs were amplified over about 19 PCR cycles. MiXCR was run by TCRdb on the reads, yielding one entry per CDR3 protein. The sample includes 80,000 to 95,000 distinct CDR3 sequences, roughly a tenth of them seen just once. The sample in question was PBMCs, obtained before treatment. This TCR came from a male donor with prostate cancer.

The chain's CDR3 is CASSQVPITTGGGYTF. In nucleotides, the CDR3 is TGCGCCAGCAGCCAGGTCCCCATAACGACAGGGGGAGGCTACACCTTC. The chain couples TRBV4-1 to TRBJ1-2, with TRBD1 matching over 9 bases. CDR3 size: 16 residues. The V gene end was trimmed by 3 bases and the J gene end by 8 bases; junction bases not matched to a gene: 13. CDR1 MGHRA and CDR2 YSYEKL come from the germline V gene.